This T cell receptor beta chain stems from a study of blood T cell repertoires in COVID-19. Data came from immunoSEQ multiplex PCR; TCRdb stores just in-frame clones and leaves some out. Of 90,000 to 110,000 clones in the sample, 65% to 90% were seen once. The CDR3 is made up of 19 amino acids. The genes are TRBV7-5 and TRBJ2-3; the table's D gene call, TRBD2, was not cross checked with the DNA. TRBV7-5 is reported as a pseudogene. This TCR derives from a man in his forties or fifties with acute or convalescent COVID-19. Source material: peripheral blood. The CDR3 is CARSVKAGTSGDYTDTQYF. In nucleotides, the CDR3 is TGTGCCAGAAGCGTAAAAGCCGGGACTAGCGGGGACTACACAGATACGCAGTATTTT.